This T cell receptor beta chain was retrieved from a study of T cell responses to AZD1222 COVID-19 vaccine. The CDR3 has 14 amino acids. In germline, CDR1 is SGDLS, CDR2 YYNGEE. J lost 7 bases, V lost 4 bases, and 6 bases had no gene match. The assay was immunoSEQ multiplex PCR, and TCRdb's table has in-frame clones only and misses some. This table has 100,000 to 150,000 clones, 70% to 90% appearing once. The chain links TRBV9 to TRBJ2-1, with 9 bases fitting TRBD1. This TCR came from an adult in good health. This material consisted of peripheral blood, taken on day 0 of AZD1222 vaccination. In DNA form, the CDR3 reads TGTGCCAGCAGCTCAGACAGGGGGTTAAATGAGCAGTTCTTC. Translated, it gives CASSSDRGLNEQFF.